This entry concerns a single T cell receptor (beta chain). V shed 1 base, J shed 2 bases, and the junction held 4 bases outside the gene matches. The CDR3 consists of 16 residues. Germline V gene data show CDR1 as SGHTA and CDR2 as FQGTGA. This specimen comes from a study of blood T cell repertoires in COVID-19. At the level of the study: Donors in the United States, Italy and Spain gave samples during acute or convalescent COVID-19. From T cells, B-cell-depleted T cells, or PBMCs came the material, which was cDNA or gDNA.

Under the authors' procedure: Using reference gene primer amplification, nucleated cell counts were estimated. This table comes from immunoSEQ multiplex PCR, and its TCRdb copy is limited to in-frame clones, with some not included. V and J calls and clone size are those listed in that table; D and trimming were worked out from the DNA. This repertoire shows about 69,000 clones, about 80% found once; its top ten account for 10% to 15%. V and J are TRBV7-3 and TRBJ2-3; 9 nucleotides match TRBD2. This TCR was recovered from a man in his fifties with COVID-19, enrolled during active disease. The specimen sequenced was peripheral blood. The CDR3 DNA is TGTGCCAGCAGCTTAAGGGCTAGCGGGAACACAGATACGCAGTATTTT. Protein product: CASSLRASGNTDTQYF.